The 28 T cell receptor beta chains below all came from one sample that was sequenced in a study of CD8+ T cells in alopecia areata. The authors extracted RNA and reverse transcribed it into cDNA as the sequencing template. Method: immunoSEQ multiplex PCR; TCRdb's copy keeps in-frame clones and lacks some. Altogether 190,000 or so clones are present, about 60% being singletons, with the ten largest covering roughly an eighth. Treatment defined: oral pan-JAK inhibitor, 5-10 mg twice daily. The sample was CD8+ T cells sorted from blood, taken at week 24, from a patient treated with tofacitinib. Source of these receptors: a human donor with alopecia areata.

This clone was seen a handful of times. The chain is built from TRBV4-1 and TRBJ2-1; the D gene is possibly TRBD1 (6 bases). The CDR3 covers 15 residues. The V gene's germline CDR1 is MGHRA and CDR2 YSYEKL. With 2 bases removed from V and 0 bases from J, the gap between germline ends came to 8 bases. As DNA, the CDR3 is TGCGCCAGCAGCCAACTGGACAGCTCCTACAATGAGCAGTTCTTC. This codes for CASSQLDSSYNEQFF.

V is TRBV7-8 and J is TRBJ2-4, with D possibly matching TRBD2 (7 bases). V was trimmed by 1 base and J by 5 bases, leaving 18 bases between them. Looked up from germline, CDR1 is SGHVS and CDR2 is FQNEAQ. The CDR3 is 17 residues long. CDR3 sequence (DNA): TGTGCCAGCAGCTTAGTGGGAGGGCAGGGGAGCCAAAACATTCAGTACTTC. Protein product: CASSLVGGQGSQNIQYF.

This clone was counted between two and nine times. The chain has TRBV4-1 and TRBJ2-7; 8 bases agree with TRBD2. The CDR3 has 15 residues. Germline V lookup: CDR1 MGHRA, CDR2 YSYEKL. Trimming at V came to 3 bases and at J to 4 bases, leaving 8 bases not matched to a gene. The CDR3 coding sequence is TGCGCCAGCAGCCAGTATAGCGGGGAGCCTTACGAGCAGTACTTC. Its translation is CASSQYSGEPYEQYF.

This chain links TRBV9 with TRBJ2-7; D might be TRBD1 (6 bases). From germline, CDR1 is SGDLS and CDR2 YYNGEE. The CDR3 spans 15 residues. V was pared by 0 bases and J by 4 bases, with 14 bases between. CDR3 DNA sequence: TGTGCCAGCAGCGTAGGGTCAGGGGCTCGGTACGAGCAGTACTTC. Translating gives CASSVGSGARYEQYF.

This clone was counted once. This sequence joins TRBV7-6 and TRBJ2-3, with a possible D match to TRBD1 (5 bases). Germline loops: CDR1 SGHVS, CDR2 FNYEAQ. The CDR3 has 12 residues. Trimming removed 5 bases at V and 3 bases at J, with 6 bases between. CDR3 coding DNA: TGTGCCAGCAGCGCAGGGACAGATACGCAGTATTTT. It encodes CASSAGTDTQYF.

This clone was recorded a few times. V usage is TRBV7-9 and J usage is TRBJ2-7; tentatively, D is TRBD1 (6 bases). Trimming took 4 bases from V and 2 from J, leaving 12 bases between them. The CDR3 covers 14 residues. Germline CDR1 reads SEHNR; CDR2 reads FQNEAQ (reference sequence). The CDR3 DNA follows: TGTGCCAGCAGCTCTTACGGGACAACCTACGAGCAGTACTTC. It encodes CASSSYGTTYEQYF.

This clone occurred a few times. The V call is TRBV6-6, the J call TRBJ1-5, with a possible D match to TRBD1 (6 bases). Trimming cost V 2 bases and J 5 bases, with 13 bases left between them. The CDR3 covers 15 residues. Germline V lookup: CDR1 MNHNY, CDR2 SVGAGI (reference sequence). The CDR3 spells CASSYRTVGYQPQHF. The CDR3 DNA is TGTGCCAGCAGTTACAGGACAGTCGGATATCAGCCCCAGCATTTT.

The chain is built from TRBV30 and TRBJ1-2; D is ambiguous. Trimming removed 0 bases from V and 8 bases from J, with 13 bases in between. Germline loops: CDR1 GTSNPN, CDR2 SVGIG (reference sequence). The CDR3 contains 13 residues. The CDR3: CAWSVSGGYGYTF. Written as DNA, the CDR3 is TGTGCCTGGAGTGTATCGGGCGGGTACGGCTACACCTTC. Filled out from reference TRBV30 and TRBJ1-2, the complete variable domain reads SQTIHQWPATLVQPVGSPLSLECTVEGTSNPNLYWYRQAAGRGLQLLFYSVGIGQISSEVPQNLSASRPQDRQFILSSKKLLLSDSGFYLCAWSVSGGYGYTFGSGTRLTVV.

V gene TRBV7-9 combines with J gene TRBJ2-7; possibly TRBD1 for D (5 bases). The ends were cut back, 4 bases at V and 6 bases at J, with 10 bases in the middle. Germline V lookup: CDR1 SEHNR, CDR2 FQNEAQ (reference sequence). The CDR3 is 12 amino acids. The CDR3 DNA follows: TGTGCCAGCAGCTCGACAGATCTCGAGCAGTACTTC. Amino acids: CASSSTDLEQYF.

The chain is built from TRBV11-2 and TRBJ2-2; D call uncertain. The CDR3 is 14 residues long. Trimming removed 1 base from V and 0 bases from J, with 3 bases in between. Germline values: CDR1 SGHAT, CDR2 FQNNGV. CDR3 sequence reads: CASSLGANTGELFF. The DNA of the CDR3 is TGTGCCAGCAGCTTAGGTGCGAACACCGGGGAGCTGTTTTTT.

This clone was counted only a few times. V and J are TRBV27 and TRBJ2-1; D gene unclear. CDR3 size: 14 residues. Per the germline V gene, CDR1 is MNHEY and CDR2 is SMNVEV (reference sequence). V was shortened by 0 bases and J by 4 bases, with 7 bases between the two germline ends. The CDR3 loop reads CASSLSHDYNEQFF. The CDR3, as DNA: TGTGCCAGCAGTTTATCACACGATTACAATGAGCAGTTCTTC.

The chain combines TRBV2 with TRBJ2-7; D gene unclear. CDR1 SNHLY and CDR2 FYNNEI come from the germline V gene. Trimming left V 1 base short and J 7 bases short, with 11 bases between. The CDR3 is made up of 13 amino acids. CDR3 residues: CASSEDPFGEQYF. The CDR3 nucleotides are TGTGCCAGCAGTGAAGATCCCTTTGGAGAGCAGTACTTC.

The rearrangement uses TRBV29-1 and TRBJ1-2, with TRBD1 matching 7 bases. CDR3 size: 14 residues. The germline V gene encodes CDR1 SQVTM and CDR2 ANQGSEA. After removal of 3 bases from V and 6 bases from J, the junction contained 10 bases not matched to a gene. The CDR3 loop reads CSVEEDREPNGYTF. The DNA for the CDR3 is TGCAGCGTTGAGGAAGACAGGGAGCCTAATGGCTACACCTTC.

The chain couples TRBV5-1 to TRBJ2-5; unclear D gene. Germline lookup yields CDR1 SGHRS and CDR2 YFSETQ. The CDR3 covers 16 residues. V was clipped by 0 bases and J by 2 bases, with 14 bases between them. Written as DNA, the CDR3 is TGCGCCAGCAGCTTGGGGCCCCCCCGGAAACAAGAGACCCAGTACTTC. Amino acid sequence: CASSLGPPRKQETQYF.

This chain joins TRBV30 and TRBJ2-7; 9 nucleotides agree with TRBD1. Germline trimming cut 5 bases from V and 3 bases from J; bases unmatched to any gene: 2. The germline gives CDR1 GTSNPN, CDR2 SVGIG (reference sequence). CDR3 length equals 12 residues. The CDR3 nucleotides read TGTGCCTGGGTGGACAGGGGCTACGAGCAGTACTTC. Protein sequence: CAWVDRGYEQYF.

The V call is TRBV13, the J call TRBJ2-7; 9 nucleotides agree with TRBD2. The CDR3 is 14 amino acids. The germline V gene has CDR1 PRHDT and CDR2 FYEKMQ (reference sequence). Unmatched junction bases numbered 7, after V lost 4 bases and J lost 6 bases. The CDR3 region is CASSSGLAVAEQYF. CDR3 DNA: TGTGCCAGCAGCTCGGGACTAGCTGTCGCCGAGCAGTACTTC. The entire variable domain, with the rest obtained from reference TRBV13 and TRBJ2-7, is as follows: AAGVIQSPRHLIKEKRETATLKCYPIPRHDTVYWYQQGPGQDPQFLISFYEKMQSDKGSIPDRFSAQQFSDYHSELNMSSLELGDSALYFCASSSGLAVAEQYFGPGTRLTVT.

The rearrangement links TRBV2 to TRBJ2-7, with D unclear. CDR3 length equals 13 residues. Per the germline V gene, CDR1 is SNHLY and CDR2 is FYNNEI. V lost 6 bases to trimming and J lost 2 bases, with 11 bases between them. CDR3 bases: TGTGCCAGCAGGAGATCGGTCCCCTACGAGCAGTACTTC. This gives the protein CASRRSVPYEQYF. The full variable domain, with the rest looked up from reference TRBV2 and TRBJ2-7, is EPEVTQTPSHQVTQMGQEVILRCVPISNHLYFYWYRQILGQKVEFLVSFYNNEISEKSEIFDDQFSVERPDGSNFTLKIRSTKLEDSAMYFCASRRSVPYEQYFGPGTRLTVT.

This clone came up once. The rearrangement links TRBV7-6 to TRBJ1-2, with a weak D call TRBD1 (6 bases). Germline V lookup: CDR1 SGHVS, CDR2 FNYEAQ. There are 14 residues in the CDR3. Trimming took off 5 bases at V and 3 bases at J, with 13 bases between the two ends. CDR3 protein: CASSQGPGDYGYTF. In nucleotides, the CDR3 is TGTGCCAGCAGCCAGGGGCCGGGAGACTATGGCTACACCTTC.

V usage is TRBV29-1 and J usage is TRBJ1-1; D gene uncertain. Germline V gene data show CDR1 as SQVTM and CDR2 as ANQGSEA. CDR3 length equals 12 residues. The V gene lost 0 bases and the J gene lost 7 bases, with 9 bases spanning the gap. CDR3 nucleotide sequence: TGCAGCGTTGAAGAGGACCGCGATGAAGCTTTCTTT. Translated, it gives CSVEEDRDEAFF. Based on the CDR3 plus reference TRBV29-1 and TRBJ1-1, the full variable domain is SAVISQKPSRDICQRGTSLTIQCQVDSQVTMMFWYRQQPGQSLTLIATANQGSEATYESGFVIDKFPISRPNLTFSTLTVSNMSPEDSSIYLCSVEEDRDEAFFGQGTRLTVV.

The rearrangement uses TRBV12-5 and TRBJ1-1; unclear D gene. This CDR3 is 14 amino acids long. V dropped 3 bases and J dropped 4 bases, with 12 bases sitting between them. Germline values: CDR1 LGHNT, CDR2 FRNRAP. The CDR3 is CASGFHRSGTEAFF. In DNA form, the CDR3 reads TGTGCTAGTGGTTTCCACCGATCGGGCACTGAAGCTTTCTTT.

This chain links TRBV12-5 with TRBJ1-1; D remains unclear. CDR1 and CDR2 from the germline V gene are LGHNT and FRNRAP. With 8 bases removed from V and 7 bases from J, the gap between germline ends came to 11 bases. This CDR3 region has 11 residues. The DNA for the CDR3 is TGTGCTAGTTCCCCCGGTTTTGAAGCTTTCTTT. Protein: CASSPGFEAFF.

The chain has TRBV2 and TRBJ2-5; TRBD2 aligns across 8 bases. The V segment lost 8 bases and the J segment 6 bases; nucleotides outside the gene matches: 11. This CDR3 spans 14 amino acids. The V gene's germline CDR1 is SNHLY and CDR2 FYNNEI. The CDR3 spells CASASGGPGKTQYF. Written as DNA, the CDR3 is TGTGCCAGCGCTTCGGGGGGGCCTGGGAAGACCCAGTACTTC.

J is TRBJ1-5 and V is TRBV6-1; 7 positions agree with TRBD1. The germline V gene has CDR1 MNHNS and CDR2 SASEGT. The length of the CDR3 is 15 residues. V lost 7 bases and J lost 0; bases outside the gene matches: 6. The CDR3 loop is CASNGDRNSNQPQHF. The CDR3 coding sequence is TGTGCCAGCAACGGGGACAGAAATAGCAATCAGCCCCAGCATTTT.

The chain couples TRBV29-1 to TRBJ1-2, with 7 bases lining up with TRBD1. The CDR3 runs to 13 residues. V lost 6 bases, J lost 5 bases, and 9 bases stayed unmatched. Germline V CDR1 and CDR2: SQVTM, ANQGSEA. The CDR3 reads CSVGQRSWYGYTF. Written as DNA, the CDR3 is TGCAGCGTGGGACAGCGAAGTTGGTATGGCTACACCTTC.

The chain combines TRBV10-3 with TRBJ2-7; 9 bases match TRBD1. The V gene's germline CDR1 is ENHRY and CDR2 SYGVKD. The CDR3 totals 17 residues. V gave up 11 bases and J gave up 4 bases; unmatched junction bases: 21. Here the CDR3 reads CAVLRGAGQGSLYEQYF. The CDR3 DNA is TGTGCCGTCTTACGGGGCGCGGGACAGGGATCTCTTTACGAGCAGTACTTC.

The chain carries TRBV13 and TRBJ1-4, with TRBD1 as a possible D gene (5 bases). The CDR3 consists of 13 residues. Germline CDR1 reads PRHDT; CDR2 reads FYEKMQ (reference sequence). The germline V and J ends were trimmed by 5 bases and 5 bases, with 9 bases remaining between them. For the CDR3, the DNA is TGTGCCAGCAGCCACGGGACGAATGAAAAACTGTTTTTT. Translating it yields CASSHGTNEKLFF.

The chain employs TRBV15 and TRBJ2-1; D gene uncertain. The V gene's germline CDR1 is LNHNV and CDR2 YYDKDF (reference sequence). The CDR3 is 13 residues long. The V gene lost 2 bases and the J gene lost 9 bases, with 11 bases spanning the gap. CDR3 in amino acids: CATSRSSAPEQFF. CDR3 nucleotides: TGTGCCACCAGCAGATCTTCGGCCCCTGAGCAGTTCTTC.

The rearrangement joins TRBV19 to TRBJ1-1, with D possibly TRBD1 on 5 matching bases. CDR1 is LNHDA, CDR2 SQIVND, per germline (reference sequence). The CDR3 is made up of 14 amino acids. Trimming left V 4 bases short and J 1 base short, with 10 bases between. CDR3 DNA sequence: TGTGCCAGTAGTACGGGGGGAGGGAACACTGAAGCTTTCTTT. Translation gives CASSTGGGNTEAFF.